This T cell receptor (beta chain) came from a study of T cell responses to AZD1222 COVID-19 vaccine. Study overall: Second doses at about 4 or about 12 weeks were pooled.

Findings and limits, study-wide: Researchers took repertoire samples only after the peak T cell response had come. Most donors were white British and more were female, and clonal diversity was possibly underestimated. Spike-specific TCR breadth rose after two AZD1222 doses, and depth rose as well.

Clones were sequenced by immunoSEQ multiplex PCR, and TCRdb holds only the in-frame ones, with some missing. The table lists 150,000 or so clones, under 95% of them singletons, with approximately 5.3% in the top ten. Comment on this clone: Its target is unknown.

The CDR3 contains 15 residues. Trimming took 4 bases from V and 2 from J, leaving 15 bases between them. Germline V gene data show CDR1 as SGHRS and CDR2 as YFSETQ. This receptor was obtained from an adult in good health. The chain links TRBV5-1 to TRBJ1-2; tentative D call: TRBD1 (5 bases). The input for sequencing was peripheral blood, taken on day 0 of AZD1222 vaccination. CDR3 protein: CASSPLGTVNYGYTF. CDR3 coding DNA: TGCGCCAGCAGCCCGCTAGGGACGGTAAACTATGGCTACACCTTC.